This passage covers 11 T cell receptor beta chains from one sample sequenced in a study of shared clonotypes between healthy human individuals. As defined, naive CD8 cells were CD45RO-negative and positively selected for CCR7, with terminally differentiated effector memory CD45RA+ cells excluded. Using immunoSEQ multiplex PCR, the repertoire was profiled, and TCRdb retains in-frame clones only, with some absent. This table holds around 2,000,000 clones, approximately 94% found once. The sequenced sample consisted of naive CD8+ T cells from PBMCs. These receptors came from a man aged 18 to 30 in good health. Some clones in this sample may be carry-over from other donors' samples.

The chain links TRBV4-1 to TRBJ2-3; tentative D call: TRBD2 (6 bases). Germline V lookup: CDR1 MGHRA, CDR2 YSYEKL. V was cut by 3 bases and J by 1 base, with 14 bases left in between. The CDR3 extends over 16 amino acids. The CDR3 here is CASSQVERRGTDTQYF. The CDR3 region has the DNA TGCGCCAGCAGCCAGGTCGAGCGGAGGGGCACAGATACGCAGTATTTT.

A single count supports this clone. The chain carries TRBV27 and TRBJ1-2; D remains ambiguous. Trimming removed 3 bases from V and 5 bases from J, with 10 bases in between. Germline CDR1 and CDR2: MNHEY and SMNVEV (reference sequence). This CDR3 comprises 13 residues. In DNA form, the CDR3 reads TGTGCCAGCAGTTTTACAGTACTATATGGCTACACCTTC. Residues: CASSFTVLYGYTF.

Details on this clone: This same CDR3 is encoded by further DNA sequences in the sample. The chain employs TRBV27 and TRBJ1-5, with a possible D match to TRBD1 (5 bases). V shed 0 bases and J shed 3 bases, with 12 bases lying between them. This CDR3 has 16 residues. Germline V CDR1 and CDR2: MNHEY, SMNVEV (reference sequence). The CDR3 sequence: CASSLSGQGPNQPQHF. DNA for the CDR3: TGTGCCAGCAGTTTATCGGGGCAGGGCCCCAATCAGCCCCAGCATTTT.

The chain has TRBV27 and TRBJ1-4; tentative D call: TRBD1 (5 bases). The ends were cut back, 3 bases at V and 4 bases at J, with 15 bases in the middle. CDR1 and CDR2 (germline): MNHEY, SMNVEV (reference sequence). This CDR3 spans 16 amino acids. This CDR3 reads CASSFFPGDGNEKLFF. In nucleotides, the CDR3 is TGTGCCAGCAGTTTCTTCCCCGGGGACGGTAATGAAAAACTGTTTTTT.

This clone has only one observation. The sample carries other DNA sequences with the same CDR3. V gene TRBV28 combines with J gene TRBJ1-1; no definite D call. This CDR3 has 14 amino acids. V was trimmed by 3 bases and J by 1 base, leaving 9 bases between them. Germline CDR1 reads MDHEN; CDR2 reads SYDVKM. Here the CDR3 reads CASSLTRGNTEAFF. The CDR3 DNA reads as TGTGCCAGCAGTTTGACGCGGGGGAACACTGAAGCTTTCTTT.

The chain couples TRBV6-5 to TRBJ2-7; TRBD1 matches at 7 bases. V trimming: 5 bases; J trimming: 4 bases; junction bases outside the gene matches: 5. The CDR3 covers 13 residues. Germline V CDR1 and CDR2: MNHEY, SVGAGI. The CDR3 DNA reads as TGTGCCAGCAGTCGCGGACAGGAATACGAGCAGTACTTC. Translated, it gives CASSRGQEYEQYF.

V is TRBV29-1 and J is TRBJ2-1, with D possibly matching TRBD1 (5 bases). The CDR3 totals 12 residues. The germline V gene has CDR1 SQVTM and CDR2 ANQGSEA. CDR3 loop: CSQASSYNEQFF. The CDR3 DNA is TGCTCACAGGCGAGCTCCTACAATGAGCAGTTCTTC.

The chain carries TRBV7-8 and TRBJ1-5, with 10 positions matching TRBD1. The CDR3 sequence is 15 residues long. V shed 3 bases, J shed 5 bases, and the junction held 4 bases outside the gene matches. Germline CDR1 reads SGHVS; CDR2 reads FQNEAQ. The CDR3 DNA reads as TGTGCCAGCAGCTTCTTCGACAGGGGGCATCAGCCCCAGCATTTT. This gives the protein CASSFFDRGHQPQHF.

The J gene is TRBJ1-4, the V gene TRBV27; tentative D call: TRBD1 (5 bases). Germline V gene sequence: CDR1 MNHEY, CDR2 SMNVEV (reference sequence). The V gene lost 5 bases and the J gene lost 1 base, with 14 bases spanning the gap. The CDR3 covers 16 residues. The CDR3 sequence: CASSPFITGTNEKLFF. The CDR3 bases are TGTGCCAGCAGTCCTTTTATTACAGGAACTAATGAAAAACTGTTTTTT. Filled out from reference TRBV27 and TRBJ1-4, the complete variable domain reads EAQVTQNPRYLITVTGKKLTVTCSQNMNHEYMSWYRQDPGLGLRQIYYSMNVEVTDKGDVPEGYKVSRKEKRNFPLILESPSPNQTSLYFCASSPFITGTNEKLFFGSGTQLSVL.

This CDR3 reads CASSEYRGQYTDTQYF. The CDR3 DNA reads as TGTGCCAGCAGTGAATATCGGGGGCAGTACACAGATACGCAGTATTTT. The gene calls are TRBV6-1 and TRBJ2-3; D may correspond to TRBD1 or TRBD2 (6 bases each). The ends were cut back, 2 bases at V and 2 bases at J, with 14 bases in the middle. Per the germline V gene, CDR1 is MNHNS and CDR2 is SASEGT. This CDR3 comprises 16 residues.

This chain links TRBV6-1 with TRBJ1-5; TRBD1 aligns across 7 bases. The CDR3 sequence is 15 residues long. CDR1 is MNHNS and CDR2 is SASEGT in the germline V gene. With 6 bases clipped from V and 0 bases from J, the junction kept 5 bases outside the gene matches. The CDR3 reads CASSKDRVSNQPQHF. Written as DNA, the CDR3 is TGTGCCAGCAGCAAAGACAGGGTTAGCAATCAGCCCCAGCATTTT.